One and the same sample provided the 17 T cell receptor beta chains below, sequenced in a study of molecular identifiers for immune sequencing clone quantification. TCRdb called the PCR reads again in MiXCR, with one record for every CDR3 protein. The sample consists of some 100,000 distinct CDR3 sequences, around 20% of them appearing once. Sequenced: naive CD8+ T cells from blood, with Jurkat cell RNA spiked in. As for subset: FACS-sorted CD8+CD4-CCR7+CD45RA+ naive T cells. These receptors originate from a human donor in good health. Some libraries in this study had Jurkat cell RNA spiked in.

As for this clonotype: Just one base apart from a much larger clone, this may be a read error. The CDR3 ends on some other residue instead of the conserved phenylalanine or tryptophan, so this is likely a read error. The genes are TRBV3-1 and TRBJ1-3; no clear D gene. V gave up 4 bases and J gave up 3 bases, with 16 bases separating them. Germline V gives CDR1 LGHDT, CDR2 YNNKEL (reference sequence). This CDR3 region has 16 residues. This chain's CDR3 is CASSLNGVYIGNTIYS. The CDR3 coding sequence is TGTGCCAGCAGCCTAAATGGGGTTTACATTGGAAACACCATATATTCT.

The table lists this clonotype with many counts. The chain has TRBV12-3 or TRBV12-4 and TRBJ2-6; 8 bases fit TRBD1. With 4 bases clipped from V and 0 bases from J, the junction kept 2 bases outside the gene matches. This CDR3 is 16 amino acids long. CDR3 in DNA: TGTGCCAGCAGTTGGGGACAGGTCTCTGGGGCCAACGTCCTGACTTTC. Residues: CASSWGQVSGANVLTF.

With regard to this clonotype: A read error may produce the germline difference seen at one junction end. The V call is TRBV28, the J call TRBJ2-3; 9 bases are shared with TRBD2. Germline V gives CDR1 MDHEN, CDR2 SYDVKM. The length of the CDR3 is 15 residues. CDR3 bases: TGTGCCAGCAGTCCTCGACTAGCGGAAACAGGTACGCGGTATTTT. Translation gives CASSPRLAETGTRYF.

This clonotype was detected ten times or more. The V gene is TRBV7-6, the J gene TRBJ2-1, with D possibly matching TRBD1 (6 bases). CDR1 and CDR2 from the germline V gene are SGHVS and FNYEAQ. The CDR3 has 17 residues. The V and J ends lost 4 bases and 0 bases respectively, with 16 bases between them. The CDR3 coding sequence is TGTGCCAGCAGCTCTCAAGGGGGTACGAGCTCCTACAATGAGCAGTTCTTC. Protein product: CASSSQGGTSSYNEQFF.

Regarding this clonotype: Given a much more abundant clone one base away, this may be a read error. V gene TRBV6-2 or TRBV6-3 combines with J gene TRBJ2-7; perhaps TRBD1 as D (6 bases). The germline gives CDR1 MNHEY, CDR2 SVGEGT. The CDR3 has 13 amino acids. The CDR3 protein is CANSWTDAYEQYF. In DNA form, the CDR3 reads TGTGCCAACAGTTGGACAGACGCCTACGAGCAGTACTTC.

In regard to this clonotype: Being one base from a much bigger clone, this may be a read error. The rearrangement uses TRBV2 and TRBJ1-1, with 8 positions matching TRBD1. With 6 bases clipped from V and 4 bases from J, the junction kept 4 bases outside the gene matches. Per the germline V gene, CDR1 is SNHLY and CDR2 is FYNNEI. This CDR3 region has 13 residues. The CDR3 nucleotides are TGTGCCAGCAGGAAAGGACAGGGCACTGAAGCTTTCTTT. Its protein product is CASRKGQGTEAFF.

In its sample, this clonotype was seen many times. V gene TRBV6-2 or TRBV6-3 combines with J gene TRBJ1-6; 7 bases align to TRBD1. J gave up 9 bases and V 6 bases, and 11 bases lay outside the gene matches. CDR1 MNHEY and CDR2 SVGEGT come from the germline V gene. The CDR3 length is 15 residues. The CDR3 reads CASRTNRGVGSPLHF. Written as DNA, the CDR3 is TGTGCCAGCAGGACAAACAGGGGCGTCGGTTCACCCCTCCACTTT.

This clonotype was observed at least ten times. The chain has TRBV7-9 and TRBJ2-5; D unresolved. This CDR3 comprises 13 residues. The V gene's germline CDR1 is SEHNR and CDR2 FQNEAQ (reference sequence). V was pared by 5 bases and J by 5 bases, with 12 bases between. CDR3 residues: CASSPPSSETQYF. CDR3 nucleotides: TGTGCCAGCAGCCCCCCATCGTCTGAGACCCAGTACTTC.

This clonotype was seen at least ten times. This chain connects TRBV27 to TRBJ2-2; D is undetermined. CDR1 and CDR2 (germline): MNHEY, SMNVEV (reference sequence). The CDR3 extends over 12 amino acids. V lost 5 bases and J lost 6, with 7 bases in between. The CDR3 coding sequence is TGTGCCAGCAGTAGTACTGCCGGGGAGCTGTTTTTT. This encodes CASSSTAGELFF.

The table lists this clonotype with many counts. The J gene is TRBJ1-3, the V gene TRBV4-3, with TRBD1 matching 8 bases. The CDR3 sequence is 15 residues long. The V gene end was trimmed by 4 bases and the J gene end by 3 bases; junction bases not matched to a gene: 5. The V gene's germline CDR1 is LGHNA and CDR2 YSLEER. The CDR3 sequence is CASSPDRVNGNTIYF. CDR3 nucleotides: TGCGCCAGCAGCCCGGACAGGGTGAATGGAAACACCATATATTTT.

This clonotype was detected many times. Written as DNA, the CDR3 is TGCAGCGCCTTGACACCGTCTAGCGGGGGGGCGGCCGGGGAGCTGTTTTTT. This sequence encodes CSALTPSSGGAAGELFF. The chain employs TRBV29-1 and TRBJ2-2; 12 bases line up with TRBD2. Per germline, CDR1 SQVTM and CDR2 ANQGSEA. V dropped 7 bases and J dropped 6; count of bases not matched to a gene: 15. This CDR3 has 17 residues.

This clonotype was observed a single time. This may be a read error, as it is one base from a much larger clone. The chain uses TRBV12-3 or TRBV12-4 and TRBJ1-2; D is uncertain. Trimming took 7 bases from V and 4 from J, leaving 16 bases between them. CDR3 length equals 14 residues. The CDR3 nucleotides are TGTGCCAGCACCTACACCCCCCCCTTCTATGGCTACACCTTC. Encoded protein: CASTYTPPFYGYTF.

This clonotype was seen at least ten times. The chain is built from TRBV4-3 and TRBJ2-7; D gene ambiguous. The CDR3 sequence is 15 residues long. Germline CDR1 reads LGHNA; CDR2 reads YSLEER. Trimming took off 1 base at V and 0 bases at J, with 10 bases between the two ends. The CDR3 is CASSQGTGSSYEQYF. The CDR3 region has the DNA TGCGCCAGCAGCCAAGGGACGGGTAGCTCCTACGAGCAGTACTTC.

This clonotype has ten or more counts. The chain uses TRBV12-3 or TRBV12-4 and TRBJ2-5; 9 nucleotides agree with TRBD2. This CDR3 has 16 residues. Losses at the gene ends were 1 base for V and 4 bases for J; bases not matched to a gene: 7. The CDR3 coding sequence is TGTGCCAGCAGTTTAGTGGCGGGGGGGCTGTCAGAGACCCAGTACTTC. Translated: CASSLVAGGLSETQYF.

The chain has TRBV2 and TRBJ2-6; the D is unclear. Germline CDR1 SNHLY, CDR2 FYNNEI. V dropped 3 bases and J dropped 3 bases, with 21 bases sitting between them. CDR3 length equals 19 residues. The chain's CDR3 is CASSDLSRTGPGGANVLTF. For the CDR3, the DNA is TGTGCCAGCAGTGATCTCTCCAGGACGGGCCCAGGTGGGGCCAACGTCCTGACTTTC.

Ten or more counts support this clonotype. The chain combines TRBV14 with TRBJ2-1; the D call may be TRBD1 or TRBD2 (5 bases each). The CDR3 spans 17 residues. Per the germline V gene, CDR1 is SGHDN and CDR2 is FVKESK. The V gene lost 0 bases and the J gene lost 9 bases, with 21 bases spanning the gap. CDR3 in amino acids: CASSQDSISRGWCEQFF. In nucleotides, the CDR3 is TGTGCCAGCAGCCAAGATTCGATCTCGAGGGGTTGGTGTGAGCAGTTCTTC.

This clonotype was seen only a few times. The chain has TRBV4-3 and TRBJ2-1, with 9 bases identical to TRBD1. Trimming cost V 3 bases and J 8 bases; bases outside gene matches: 23. CDR3 size: 20 residues. Germline CDR1 is LGHNA and CDR2 is YSLEER. The CDR3 nucleotides are TGCGCCAGCAGCCAGGCGATATGGGGGGGCGGGACAGGGAGGTCGTATGAGCAGTTCTTC. Protein: CASSQAIWGGGTGRSYEQFF.